This T cell receptor beta chain was identified during a study of cytomegalovirus exposure and HLA in healthy donors (dated by TCRdb to 2015 to 2018). Background for the entire study: According to an earlier analysis of a few hundred of the donors, about 179 million T cells yielded some 120 million unique TCR beta sequences and about 300 Gb of sequence data. Besides the first cohort of 666 subjects, a separate validation cohort made up of 90 to 150 different subjects was used. Both class I and class II loci were covered by HLA typing, at four-digit resolution. The later analysis used no new phenotypic data to find candidate immune exposures, relying instead on TCR beta sequences and their occurrence across donors. An earlier analysis of 587 of the donors used high-throughput TCR beta sequencing to judge whether each TCR beta V gene segment behaved as functional or pseudogenic. Genome-wide SNP genotypes for about 60% of the roughly 670 donors were used in a later genetic analysis, which treated that subset as a discovery cohort. To predict cytomegalovirus infection status, the study combined high-throughput TCR immunosequencing, statistical association of individual TCRs with disease status, and machine learning. Every discovery cohort repertoire had been produced on one sequencing platform. An early release covering 500 to 750 HLA-typed donors comprised about 300 gigabases of sequencing data and roughly 85 million unique TCR sequences. To study patterns of TCR occurrence, a later analysis re-analyzed previously published TCR beta repertoires from several hundred donors and added high-resolution HLA genotyping. On average, 235,054 unique TCR beta nucleotide sequences were sequenced per donor among 398 genotyped donors of the cohort, with 15% to 20% of those sequences being non-productive. The T cell repertoires of 666 subjects were profiled by immunosequencing and related to cytomegalovirus serostatus. The study aimed to test whether signatures of past pathogen exposure could be identified by cataloging public T cell receptors. The number of donors typed differed by locus, with roughly 620-640 for A, B, C, DRB1 and DQB1, roughly 550 for DQA1, about 610 for DPA1, and around 430 for DPB1. Because of strong linkage in the cohort, roughly five DR-DQ haplotypes were treated as single units for association and clustering. Alongside the repertoire data, information on donor age, sex, ethnicity and CMV serostatus was compiled. The genetic ancestry cluster associated with self-reported Caucasian donors included approximately 85% of the approximately 400 genotyped donors.

Of note for this clone: What antigen it recognizes has not been identified. The record has no base qualities; no much larger clone is one base away.

Results and caveats for the whole study, not just this receptor: In a later analysis, HLA-associated TCR beta chains were found to be more clonally expanded and to have lower generation probabilities than equally common non-associated chains. In an earlier analysis of some 500 of the donors, most TCR beta V segments were observed in productive rearrangements about 90% or about 30% of the time, broadly matching IMGT annotations. Strong co-occurrence of HLA alleles, especially DR and DQ, made assigning TCR associations to individual alleles difficult. In both the original and validation cohorts, the classifier was reported to diagnose cytomegalovirus status with high specificity and sensitivity. Because counts were too low, roughly 17 rarely observed V segments, including chromosome 9 orphons, were left out of the earlier analysis of a few hundred of the donors. While some public TCRs were present in many individuals, most TCR sequences turned up only very rarely across donors. The cohort was sequenced for TCR beta chains only, and without alpha or paired-chain data the features that could be detected were limited. Because the 87-base-pair reads could not distinguish some IMGT-functional V segments, including TRBV6-2 and TRBV6-3, those segments were excluded. Correlated functional status among segregating V segments might reflect linkage disequilibrium, but an unknown experimental factor could not be ruled out. In vitro tests confirmed that three of the cytomegalovirus-associated TCR beta chains recognize cytomegalovirus antigens. Immune exposure information for the cohort was limited to CMV serostatus. It was suggested by the authors that the approach could potentially be generalized to other disease states and immunological phenotypes. In a later analysis, most CMV-associated TCR beta chains were found to appear HLA-restricted, with HLA associations seemingly driven largely by CMV exposure. In a later genetic analysis, a missense DCLRE1C variant was associated with V-gene and J-gene trimming of TCR beta chains, and the association was replicated in an independent cohort. Because HLA typing was missing for some donors at each locus, association tests included only the typed subset. A cluster of highly shared sequence variants was judged likely to represent a technical artifact of the sequencing pipeline. In a later analysis, the rate of TCR association differed among HLA loci, with DRB1 alleles having the most associated TCRs and HLA-C alleles having the fewest. At a false discovery rate of 0.05, a later analysis linked about 16,000 TCR beta sequences to specific HLA alleles. A further reported finding was that TCR beta sequences accurately predicted the HLA-A and HLA-B alleles for most subjects in the first cohort. In the study, some 180 TCR beta chains were listed as associated with cytomegalovirus. Sequencing depth was assumed to be roughly uniform across donors in the presence/absence analyses, though that assumption may not hold. In a later genetic analysis, fewer N-insertions in productive TCRs were reported among donors in an Asian-associated ancestry cluster than the roughly 700-donor mean. According to a later analysis, parvovirus B19, influenza, CMV and Epstein-Barr virus appeared linked to several top co-occurrence clusters.

The cohort comprised around 700 healthy bone marrow donors. At the time of sampling, every cohort member was nominally healthy, though immune exposures that went unrecorded were likely present. The donor was CMV seronegative and belonged to the group of roughly 330 seronegative cohort members. Each donor provided a peripheral blood sample, and peripheral blood mononuclear cells were used for TCR beta sequencing. The Qiagen DNeasy Blood Extraction Kit was used to extract genomic DNA from the blood cell samples. The germline V gene sets CDR1 to SGHTA and CDR2 to FQGNSA. Including the terminal cysteine and phenylalanine, the CDR3 comprises 14 residues. The kept DNA is CDR3 alone, 42 bases in frame from the first base. V is shortened by 5 bases, J by 4 bases, and the region joining them spans 14 bases. Library generation was performed with the immunoSEQ multiplex PCR assay. The multiplex PCR relied on a mix of 60 forward primers for TCR Vbeta segments and 13 reverse primers for TCR Jbeta segments. Amplification of the CDR3 region of rearranged TCR beta genes was performed with a multiplex PCR assay on genomic DNA. Amplified TCR beta libraries were sequenced as 87-base-pair reads on the Illumina HiSeq System. The study's own analysis went as follows. A later analysis tallied 70 million to 100 million unique TCR beta chains across the 640 or so repertoires, and around 9.9 million of those chains were shared by two or more donors. To remove PCR and sequencing errors, raw reads were error-corrected and collapsed into unique sequences using a nearest-neighbor algorithm that merged closely related sequences. V, D and J gene segments were assigned by aligning CDR3 sequences to IMGT reference sequences. For a sequence to be retained, a match of at least six nucleotides to both a V gene segment and a J gene segment was required. A rearrangement was called productive if the CDR3 had no stop codons and remained in frame with V and J, and every other rearrangement was called non-productive. Following IMGT convention, CDR3 was defined as the stretch from the second conserved V-encoded cysteine to the conserved J-encoded phenylalanine. Sequences without an unambiguous match to a single V gene segment were excluded from the earlier analysis of about 600 of the donors. In an earlier analysis of some 590 of the donors, V segments were called functional above 56.7% productive rearrangements and were called segregating when the between-donor standard deviation exceeded 5%. A statistical classification framework was built for diagnosing cytomegalovirus status from the catalog of TCR beta chain sequences. In a later analysis, TCR nucleotide sequences were compared against IMGT/GENE-DB human TR gene sequences so that V and J genes could be assigned. A later analysis assigned CDR3 sequences and most-parsimonious VDJ recombination scenarios with the TCRdist pipeline. In a later analysis, each TCR beta chain was defined by its CDR3 amino acid sequence together with its V-gene family, and reads lacking a unique V-gene family were excluded. A later analysis removed 592 highly shared, low-generation-probability nucleotide sequences to deal with suspected cross-contamination and a sequencing artifact. In a later analysis, a clonal expansion index for each public chain was calculated from normalized within-repertoire ranks of inferred template counts. In a later analysis, generation probabilities were computed with a VDJ recombination model fitted to out-of-frame rearrangements, and the resulting probabilities were checked against IGoR. In a later analysis, hypergeometric tests were used to score TCR-TCR, TCR-HLA and TCR-CMV co-occurrence, with a repertoire-size bias correction applied to TCR pairs. To estimate false discovery rates, a later analysis permuted the HLA or CMV assignments 20 times. In a later analysis, co-occurring TCRs were grouped using DBSCAN, and TCRdist sequence similarity was added for clustering within HLA-allele-positive subsets. For co-occurrence clustering, repertoires with fewer than 30,000 or more than 120,000 public chains were excluded, along with roughly 5 repertoires with anomalous nucleotide sharing. TCRdb mirrors the immuneACCESS table, restricted to in-frame sequences. Some clones are absent from its copies; in checked studies, under half trace to an unresolved V gene, and the reason for the others is unknown. V, J and clone size reflect that table, while D and trimming were determined from the DNA. The sample yields roughly 120,000 clones; about 73% were counted once. The biggest ten clones account for around 4% of the sample.

The TCR sequence derives from a woman aged 40 to 55 in good health and CMV-seronegative. The chain is encoded by TRBV7-2 joined to TRBJ2-5; TRBD1 could be the D gene, as 6 bases match. The sample taken for sequencing was PBMCs. CDR3 region: CASSLYRAPETQYF. The base sequence is TGTGCCAGCAGCCTATACAGGGCACCAGAGACCCAGTACTTC.